Detailed here is one TCR beta chain. The target antigen is unknown. Libraries were prepared by immunoSEQ multiplex PCR; TCRdb keeps only in-frame clonotypes and omits some of them. The sample shows about 66,000 clones, 85% of them seen only once. The sample is drawn from a study of OX40 agonist ivuxolimab in advanced cancers. The V segment lost 4 bases and the J segment 6 bases; nucleotides outside the gene matches: 9. This CDR3 contains 15 residues. Germline V gene data show CDR1 as SGDLS and CDR2 as YYNGEE. Points from the study as a whole: At 0.1 to 3.0 mg/kg and by week 6, CD4+ and CD8+ T cells in the blood had expanded clonally.

This specimen consisted of CD4+ or CD8+ T cells sorted from blood, obtained in a trial of the OX40 agonist ivuxolimab. The V gene is TRBV9, the J gene TRBJ1-2, with 10 bases that match TRBD1. This sequence was found in an adult with an advanced solid tumor such as melanoma, head and neck, liver or kidney cancer. CDR3 region: CASSPLGQGSDGYTF. The CDR3 DNA reads as TGTGCCAGCAGCCCGCTGGGACAGGGGTCCGATGGCTACACCTTC.